This is a list of T cell receptor beta chains from one sample in a study of blood T cells in healthy people across ages. TCRdb processed the 5' RACE reads anew with MiXCR; each CDR3 protein has one entry. Here the sample spans 1.5 million to 2 million distinct CDR3 sequences, about 32% being singletons. The specimen was blood. The source is a woman under 40 in good health. CDR3s include the opening cysteine and the closing phenylalanine or tryptophan. The D gene is left open where the match is weak. Not every row has a clone size; where given, it reads once, few, many or a size class.

>TRBJ2-1|-|TRBD2|TRBV20-1
TGCAGTGCGCCTACTAGCGGGGGGGTGCATGTGCAGTTCTTC
CSAPTSGGVHVQFF
>TRBJ2-5|-|TRBD2|TRBV6-1
TGTGCCAGCAGTGAATCGACGAGCGGGAGGACCCAGTACTTC
CASSESTSGRTQYF
>TRBJ1-1|-|-|TRBV5-1
TGCGCCAGCAGCGAGACACTCATGGGGACTGAAGCTTTCTTT
CASSETLMGTEAFF
>TRBJ2-6|-|-|TRBV4-2
TGTGCCAGCAGCCAAGGGCAGGCCGGGGCCAACGTCCTGACTTTC
CASSQGQAGANVLTF
>TRBJ2-1|many|TRBD2|TRBV29-1
TGCAGCGTTTCAAGCGGGGGGGCCTTCGGTGAGCAGTTCTTC
CSVSSGGAFGEQFF
>TRBJ2-7|-|-|TRBV2
TGTGCCAGCACCTTTGGACTACTCGAGCAGTACTTC
CASTFGLLEQYF
>TRBJ2-7|-|TRBD2|TRBV6-6
TGTGCCAGCAGTTACCGGGAGGACGAGCAGTACTTC
CASSYREDEQYF
>TRBJ2-5|-|TRBD2|TRBV2
TGTGCCAGCAGTGGCGCTAGCGGGGCCGTTTACCAAGAGACCCAGTACTTC
CASSGASGAVYQETQYF
>TRBJ2-3|few|-|TRBV6-1
TGTGCCAGCGGCCTAGAGAGGATGTGGCGGTATTTT
CASGLERMWRYF
>TRBJ2-5|few|-|TRBV10-3
TGTGCCATCAGTTCCCGGGACGACCAAGAGACCCAGTACTTC
CAISSRDDQETQYF
>TRBJ2-5|many|TRBD2|TRBV28
TGTGCCAGCAGTTTAGGGACAATAGCGGGAGGGCCACGAGGGGAGACCCAGTACTTC
CASSLGTIAGGPRGETQYF
>TRBJ1-2|few|TRBD1|TRBV12-3/TRBV12-4
TGTGCCAGCATCTTAGACAGGGGCTTAATCTATGGCTACACCTTC
CASILDRGLIYGYTF
>TRBJ2-3|many|TRBD1|TRBV10-3
TGTGCCATCAGTGGGGGGACAGGGAGCACAGATACGCAGTATTTT
CAISGGTGSTDTQYF
>TRBJ2-2|-|TRBD1|TRBV4-2
TGTGCCAGCAGCCACGGGACAGGGGAAACCGGGGAGCTGTTTTTT
CASSHGTGETGELFF
>TRBJ1-2|-|-|TRBV5-4
TGTGCCAGCAGCTCCGGGGCCGACTATGGCTACACCTTC
CASSSGADYGYTF
>TRBJ2-3|-|TRBD2|TRBV3-1
TGTGCCAGCAGCCCCGGACTAGCGGGGGGGCTTTTCACAGATACGCAGTATTTT
CASSPGLAGGLFTDTQYF
>TRBJ2-6|-|-|TRBV20-1
TGCAGTGCTAGAGACCCTCGTTCGGACGTCCTGACTTTC
CSARDPRSDVLTF
>TRBJ1-2|-|-|TRBV20-1
TGCAGTGCTCGGAAGGACGCTGGCTACACCTTC
CSARKDAGYTF
>TRBJ1-1|-|-|TRBV12-3/TRBV12-4
TGTGCCAGCAGTCCTGGACAGTTTCTAAGGAACACTGAAGCTTTCTTT
CASSPGQFLRNTEAFF
>TRBJ2-3|-|-|TRBV12-3/TRBV12-4
TGTGCCAGCAGTCCCGCTACGGGGGACGCAGATGCGCAGTATTTT
CASSPATGDADAQYF
>TRBJ2-3|few|TRBD2|TRBV7-8
TGTGCCAGCAGCTTAGTCGCTAGCGGGAGTGCAGATACGCAGTATTTT
CASSLVASGSADTQYF
>TRBJ2-1|-|-|TRBV4-1
TGCGCCAGCAGCCAAGCCCGACTGGGGACCCGCGATGAGCAGTTCTTC
CASSQARLGTRDEQFF
>TRBJ2-5|-|-|TRBV7-2
TGTGCCAGCAGCTTAGCCGAAATTCAAGAGACCCAGTACTTC
CASSLAEIQETQYF
>TRBJ2-5|-|TRBD2|TRBV6-6
TGTGCCAGCAGGCCGACTAGCGGGGAACATGGAGAGACCCAGTACTTC
CASRPTSGEHGETQYF
>TRBJ2-7|few|TRBD1|TRBV10-3
TGTGCCACCGGACAGGTTTATTACGAGCAGTACTTC
CATGQVYYEQYF
>TRBJ2-7|few|-|TRBV6-5
TGTGCCAGCAGTTACTCGAGGGACGGGAGCTCCTACGAGCAGTACTTC
CASSYSRDGSSYEQYF
>TRBJ2-2|few|TRBD2|TRBV7-6
TGTGCCAGCAGCTTAGCCCCTAGCGGGAGCGAGTCTGACACCGGGGAGCTGTTTTTT
CASSLAPSGSESDTGELFF
>TRBJ1-2|-|-|TRBV29-1
TGCAGCGTTGAAGCCCGGGGGGGCTACACCTTC
CSVEARGGYTF
>TRBJ2-7|-|TRBD2|TRBV19
TGTGCCAGTATTTCTGGCCAAGGGCTAGCGGGTGGCTCCTACGAGCAGTACTTC
CASISGQGLAGGSYEQYF
>TRBJ2-2|-|-|TRBV7-7
TGTGCCAGCAGCTTAGGGCGGACCGGGACCGGGGAGCTGTTTTTT
CASSLGRTGTGELFF
>TRBJ2-7|-|TRBD1|TRBV30
TGTGCCTGGAGTGGACAGGGGAGGTCCCACGAGCAGTACTTC
CAWSGQGRSHEQYF
>TRBJ2-5|-|-|TRBV7-9
TGTGCCAGCAGCTTAAGCGGACCAGATAAGTACTTC
CASSLSGPDKYF
>TRBJ2-3|few|-|TRBV28
TGTGCCAGCAGTTTAGCGGAAATCTTAACTAGCACAGATACGCAGTATTTT
CASSLAEILTSTDTQYF
>TRBJ2-1|few|TRBD2|TRBV12-3/TRBV12-4
TGTGCCAGCAGTTTAGGGACTAGCGGGGGCCTTGAGCAGTTCTTC
CASSLGTSGGLEQFF
>TRBJ1-1|few|-|TRBV29-1
TGCAGCGGATTCAGGGAGAGGATCACTGAAGCTTTCTTT
CSGFRERITEAFF
>TRBJ1-2|once|-|TRBV12-3/TRBV12-4
TGTGCCAGCACACCCCAGGGAGCCAAGAGCTATGGCTACACCTTC
CASTPQGAKSYGYTF
>TRBJ1-2|-|-|TRBV5-1
TGCGCCAGCAGCACCGGGGACACCAACTATGGCTACACCTTC
CASSTGDTNYGYTF
>TRBJ2-1|-|TRBD2|TRBV28
TGTGCCAGCATCCAAGCGGGAGGCGGTGGGCAGTTCTTC
CASIQAGGGGQFF
>TRBJ2-3|-|TRBD2|TRBV5-1
TGCGCCAGCAGCCCTAGGGCTAGCGGGACGGAAGATACGCAGTATTTT
CASSPRASGTEDTQYF
>TRBJ2-7|-|TRBD1|TRBV5-1
TGCGCCAGCAGCACAACAGGGGGGAGATACGAGCAGTACTTC
CASSTTGGRYEQYF
>TRBJ2-7|-|TRBD2|TRBV9
TGTGCCAGCAGCGTTGGTGCTAGCGGGGAAGACGAGCAGTACTTC
CASSVGASGEDEQYF
>TRBJ2-3|-|-|TRBV30
TGTGCCTGGAGTCCCCGGGGCGGCGGGCCAGATACGCAGTATTTT
CAWSPRGGGPDTQYF
>TRBJ2-4|few|-|TRBV5-1
TGCGCCAGCAGCCTATTAGGGTCGGTAGGTGACATTCAGTACTTC
CASSLLGSVGDIQYF
>TRBJ2-3|-|-|TRBV28
TGTGCCAGCAGTTCATTTTCCGATACGCAGTATTTT
CASSSFSDTQYF
>TRBJ2-1|-|TRBD1|TRBV5-1
TGCGCCAGCAGGCCGGACAACCGGGGACAGGGGGCCAATGAGCAGTTCTTC
CASRPDNRGQGANEQFF
>TRBJ2-7|few|-|TRBV9
TGTGCCAGCAGCGTAGGCCGCATAGACTCCTACGAGCAGTACTTC
CASSVGRIDSYEQYF
>TRBJ2-1|few|TRBD2|TRBV5-1
TGCGCCAGCAGCCTCTTAGCGGGAGCAAGTAAAAATGAGCAGTTCTTC
CASSLLAGASKNEQFF
>TRBJ2-5|few|TRBD1|TRBV20-1
TGCAGTGCCCGGGTCGGCCAGGGGGCGTGGGAGACCCAGTACTTC
CSARVGQGAWETQYF
>TRBJ2-7|-|TRBD1|TRBV7-9
TGTGCCAGCAGCCACCCCCCCCAGGGGGCTGGGTACGAGCAGTACTTC
CASSHPPQGAGYEQYF
>TRBJ2-1|few|-|TRBV3-1
TGTGCCAGCAGCTCGCTGACGGACATATCAACCTACAATGAGCAGTTCTTC
CASSSLTDISTYNEQFF
>TRBJ2-1|-|TRBD2|TRBV7-9
TGTGCCAGCAGCCCCGGACTAGCTCTCTTAAGATCCTACAATGAGCAGTTCTTC
CASSPGLALLRSYNEQFF
>TRBJ2-3|-|-|TRBV20-1
TGCAGTGCTGACCGATCATCAAGGGCGACAGATACGCAGTATTTT
CSADRSSRATDTQYF
>TRBJ2-5|-|TRBD1|TRBV12-5
TGTGCTAGTGGTTCGGAATCGACAGGGCTCGAGACCCAGCACTTC
CASGSESTGLETQHF
>TRBJ2-7|many|-|TRBV4-1
TGCGCCAGCAGCGCCCGGGACGGGAGCTCCTACGAGCAGTACTTC
CASSARDGSSYEQYF
>TRBJ2-7|-|TRBD2|TRBV9
TGTGCCAGCAGCGAACTAGCGGGAACCTCCTACGAGCAGTACTTC
CASSELAGTSYEQYF
>TRBJ2-5|-|-|TRBV10-2
TGCGCCACCAGATTTGGTGGGCCAGGTGGGGATACGCAGTACTTC
CATRFGGPGGDTQYF
>TRBJ2-4|-|-|TRBV20-1
TGCAGTGCCCCCGGGGCAGGGCTTCTAGCCAAAAACATTCAGTACTTC
CSAPGAGLLAKNIQYF